The clone carrying this T cell receptor (beta chain) showed up many times. Its antigen remains unidentified. The authors produced cDNA by 5'RACE using 10-nucleotide random UMIs. From 15-18 subjects, over 190 million TCR-beta sequences were obtained in each sequencing run. TCRdb passed the 5' RACE reads through MiXCR, listing each CDR3 protein once. The table records 84,000 or so distinct CDR3 sequences, about a tenth of them present only once. The data were taken from a study of neurological immune-mediated disorders. Study findings and constraints: Patients with HTLV-1-associated myelopathy had the highest level of TCR clonal expansion, whereas patients with multiple sclerosis had the lowest level, falling beneath the level found in healthy controls.

CDR1 and CDR2 from the germline V gene are MNHNY and SVGAGI (reference sequence). Between the trimmed V and J ends, which lost 2 bases and 3 bases, there was a span of 5 bases. The CDR3 consists of 13 residues. Sequencing was carried out using PBMCs. The sequence came from a man aged 40-50 years in good health. The V call is TRBV6-6, the J call TRBJ1-3; D uncertain. CDR3 in amino acids: CASSYSGGNTIYF. The CDR3 bases are TGTGCCAGCAGTTACAGCGGTGGAAACACCATATATTTT.